The rows below give T cell receptor beta chains drawn from one sample of a study of beta chain features in type 1 diabetes. Only in-frame clones appear in the TCRdb table, and some are missing; sequencing was by immunoSEQ multiplex PCR. The profile shows around 44,000 clones, roughly 70% of them singletons. Material: Tregs from blood. The origin of the receptors is a woman between 18 and 30 years old with type 1 diabetes. Both conserved end residues are part of each CDR3. Fields, in order: V gene, J gene, CDR3 length, D gene, clone size, CDR3 protein, CDR3 DNA. A D gene is named only where the DNA matches it firmly. Size tells how often a clone was seen (once, few, many) or the class of an expanded clone, and some rows leave it out.

>TRBV4-3|TRBJ2-7|13|TRBD1|few
CASSRDRGYEQYF
TGCGCCAGCAGCCGGGACAGGGGCTACGAGCAGTACTTC
>TRBV4-1|TRBJ2-7|13|TRBD1|few
CASSPGGLYEQYF
TGCGCCAGCAGTCCAGGGGGCCTCTACGAGCAGTACTTC
>TRBV14|TRBJ1-4|15|-|few
CASSLWRGTNEKLFF
TGTGCCAGCAGCCTGTGGCGGGGGACGAATGAAAAACTGTTTTTT
>TRBV27|TRBJ2-5|17|-|-
CASSFRPTGSYQETQYF
TGTGCCAGCAGTTTCCGACCGACAGGATCGTACCAAGAGACCCAGTACTTC
>TRBV5-1|TRBJ1-2|16|TRBD1|once
CASSLGGQGANYGYTF
TGCGCCAGCAGCTTGGGGGGACAGGGGGCGAACTATGGCTACACCTTC
>TRBV29-1|TRBJ2-5|12|-|-
CSVQDSQETQYF
TGCAGCGTTCAGGATTCCCAAGAGACCCAGTACTTC
>TRBV9|TRBJ2-3|18|TRBD2|few
CASSPRTSGIPSTDTQYF
TGTGCCAGCAGCCCCCGGACTAGCGGAATCCCTAGCACAGATACGCAGTATTTT
>TRBV5-1|TRBJ2-5|13|-|-
CASRPTSQETQYF
TGCGCCAGCAGACCGACTAGTCAAGAGACCCAGTACTTC
>TRBV11-3|TRBJ2-3|14|-|-
CASSFTSVTDTQYF
TGTGCCAGCAGCTTTACTAGTGTAACAGATACGCAGTATTTT
>TRBV7-2|TRBJ1-4|13|-|-
CASQGQTNEKLFF
TGTGCCAGCCAAGGACAGACAAATGAAAAACTGTTTTTT
>TRBV19|TRBJ2-7|14|TRBD2|-
CASSSGGSTYEQYF
TGTGCCAGTAGCTCCGGCGGGAGCACCTACGAGCAGTACTTC
>TRBV7-2|TRBJ1-5|15|-|-
CASTSDTGSSQPQHF
TGTGCCAGCACCTCGGATACAGGGTCAAGTCAGCCCCAGCATTTT
>TRBV14|TRBJ2-6|16|-|-
CASTWGGSSGANVLTF
TGTGCCAGCACCTGGGGAGGAAGCTCTGGGGCCAACGTCCTGACTTTC
>TRBV18|TRBJ2-2|15|TRBD1|-
CASPRQGARTGELFF
TGTGCCAGCCCCCGACAGGGGGCACGGACCGGGGAGCTGTTTTTT
>TRBV7-2|TRBJ2-7|15|-|-
CASSPTTRSSYEQYF
TGTGCCAGCAGCCCGACGACTAGATCTTCCTACGAGCAGTACTTC
>TRBV5-4|TRBJ2-3|16|-|-
CASSSPTGLPPDTQYF
TGTGCCAGCAGTTCACCCACAGGGCTCCCCCCAGATACGCAGTATTTT
>TRBV6-6|TRBJ2-1|15|-|-
CASSIGGKGYNEQFF
TGTGCCAGCAGTATCGGCGGGAAGGGCTACAATGAGCAGTTCTTC
>TRBV4-3|TRBJ2-1|15|-|-
CASSQDPRVWDEQFF
TGCGCCAGCAGCCAAGATCCGAGGGTTTGGGATGAGCAGTTCTTC
>TRBV14|TRBJ2-3|15|TRBD1|few
CASSLSGTGRDTQYF
TGTGCCAGCAGCCTATCCGGGACAGGGAGGGATACGCAGTATTTT
>TRBV4-1|TRBJ2-5|14|-|-
CASSRQAEQETQYF
TGCGCCAGCAGCCGTCAAGCGGAGCAAGAGACCCAGTACTTC
>TRBV10-3|TRBJ2-5|13|-|-
CAIKTTDQETQYF
TGTGCCATCAAAACGACAGACCAAGAGACCCAGTACTTC
>TRBV21-1|TRBJ1-1|16|-|-
CASSKACQGSDTEAFF
TGTGCCAGCAGCAAAGCATGTCAGGGGTCGGACACTGAAGCTTTCTTT
>TRBV7-8|TRBJ2-5|15|TRBD2|-
CASSFGLAGGETQYF
TGTGCCAGCAGCTTCGGGCTAGCGGGAGGGGAGACCCAGTACTTC
>TRBV10-3|TRBJ2-7|11|-|few
CASSDSYEQYF
TGTGCCTCCTCGGACAGCTACGAGCAGTACTTC
>TRBV29-1|TRBJ1-1|16|TRBD1|-
CSVEGRALDRGTEAFF
TGCAGCGTTGAAGGTAGGGCCCTGGACAGGGGCACTGAAGCTTTCTTT
>TRBV6-5|TRBJ1-2|14|-|few
CASSYSGRGYGYTF
TGTGCCAGCAGTTATAGTGGAAGGGGATATGGCTACACCTTC
>TRBV30|TRBJ2-3|14|-|few
CAWTQALFTDTQYF
TGTGCCTGGACGCAGGCTTTGTTCACAGATACGCAGTATTTT
>TRBV28|TRBJ2-7|12|-|-
CASSFGEDEQYF
TGTGCCAGCAGTTTCGGGGAAGACGAGCAGTACTTC
>TRBV7-9|TRBJ2-1|13|-|-
CASSQTLLNEQFF
TGTGCCAGCAGCCAGACTTTACTCAATGAGCAGTTCTTC
>TRBV7-2|TRBJ2-2|15|-|-
CASSSPGLRGGELFF
TGTGCCAGCAGCTCGCCCGGGCTGCGGGGCGGGGAGCTGTTTTTT
>TRBV4-3|TRBJ2-3|15|TRBD2|-
CASSQEGGGTDTQYF
TGCGCCAGCAGCCAAGAAGGCGGGGGGACAGATACGCAGTATTTT
>TRBV5-1|TRBJ2-1|13|TRBD1|-
CASSLTGGNEQFF
TGCGCCAGCAGCCTGACAGGGGGCAATGAGCAGTTCTTC
>TRBV5-1|TRBJ2-7|15|TRBD1|once
CASSPGTVIGTEQYF
TGCGCCAGCAGCCCGGGGACAGTCATAGGGACCGAGCAGTACTTC
>TRBV5-4|TRBJ1-1|13|-|-
CASSSSGGLEAFF
TGTGCCAGCAGCTCCTCGGGGGGGCTTGAAGCTTTCTTT
>TRBV7-9|TRBJ2-2|13|-|-
CASSLQGSGELFF
TGTGCCAGCAGCTTACAGGGTTCGGGGGAGCTGTTTTTT
>TRBV7-2|TRBJ2-3|19|TRBD2|few
CASSLKGRVAGTSTDTQYF
TGTGCCAGCAGCTTAAAGGGGCGGGTAGCGGGAACTAGCACAGATACGCAGTATTTT
>TRBV7-2|TRBJ2-1|14|TRBD1|-
CASSPQGAHNEQFF
TGTGCCAGCAGCCCGCAGGGGGCTCACAATGAGCAGTTCTTC
>TRBV6-5|TRBJ2-7|15|-|-
CASRPDRFPPYEQYF
TGTGCCAGCAGACCCGACAGGTTTCCTCCCTACGAGCAGTACTTC
>TRBV5-3|TRBJ2-6|17|TRBD1|-
CAILRDRAISGANVLTF
TGTGCCATCCTCCGGGACAGGGCGATCTCTGGGGCCAACGTCCTGACTTTC
>TRBV5-6|TRBJ2-1|14|-|-
CASMPSSLYNEQFF
TGTGCCAGCATGCCTAGCTCTCTCTACAATGAGCAGTTCTTC
>TRBV7-2|TRBJ2-3|13|TRBD2|-
CASSPLARDTQYF
TGTGCCAGCAGCCCACTAGCGCGAGATACGCAGTATTTT
>TRBV7-3|TRBJ2-5|15|-|-
CASSLTGTAQETQYF
TGTGCCAGCAGCTTAACCGGGACTGCACAAGAGACCCAGTACTTC